The present TCR beta chain was sequenced within a study of T cell responses to AZD1222 COVID-19 vaccine. CDR1 and CDR2 from the germline V gene are MGHRA and YSYEKL. V was clipped by 4 bases and J by 6 bases; unmatched bases: 18. The CDR3 has 18 residues. Study outcomes and limitations: After the peak T cell response, and only then, were repertoires sampled. Most donors were white British, females outnumbered males, and clonal diversity was possibly underestimated.

Concerning this clone itself: Its antigen is not identified.

The data were produced by immunoSEQ multiplex PCR, yet TCRdb's version contains in-frame clones alone and is incomplete. The top ten clones hold 5% to 6% of a sample with around 140,000 clones, more than 70% of them seen once. Sequenced here: peripheral blood, sampled 28 days after the second AZD1222 dose. This TCR was sampled from an adult who received the AZD1222 COVID-19 vaccine. The chain combines TRBV4-1 with TRBJ2-3; TRBD2 matches 8 bases. The CDR3 loop is CASSPSLMGLEGADTQYF. CDR3 DNA: TGCGCCAGCAGCCCCTCCCTCATGGGACTAGAGGGAGCGGATACGCAGTATTTT.